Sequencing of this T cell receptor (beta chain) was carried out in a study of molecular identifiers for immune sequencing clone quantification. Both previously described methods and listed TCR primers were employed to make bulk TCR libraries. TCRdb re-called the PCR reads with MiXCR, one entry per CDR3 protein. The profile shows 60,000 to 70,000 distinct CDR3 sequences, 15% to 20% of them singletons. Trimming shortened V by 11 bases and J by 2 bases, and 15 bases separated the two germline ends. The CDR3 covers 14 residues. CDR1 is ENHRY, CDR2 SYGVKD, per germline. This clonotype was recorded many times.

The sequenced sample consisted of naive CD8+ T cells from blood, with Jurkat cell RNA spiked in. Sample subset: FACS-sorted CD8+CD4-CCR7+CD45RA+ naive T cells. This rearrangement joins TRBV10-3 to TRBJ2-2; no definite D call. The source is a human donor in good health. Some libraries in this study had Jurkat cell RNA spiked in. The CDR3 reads CAVQVFHNTGELFF. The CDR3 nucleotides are TGTGCCGTCCAGGTCTTCCACAACACCGGGGAGCTGTTTTTT.